This T cell receptor beta chain was sequenced in a study of identifying expanded T cells in peripheral blood. Study-level points and caveats: Over two and four weeks, about 16.4 and 19 clones changed, versus 1.2 between replicates.

TCRdb's table, derived via immunoSEQ multiplex PCR, lists solely in-frame clones and lacks some. The sample lists about 82,000 clones; approximately 90% were seen once. The CDR3 sequence is 13 residues long. V was clipped by 4 bases and J by 4 bases, with 10 bases between them. Per the germline V gene, CDR1 is KGHSH and CDR2 is LQKENI. No infections or other immune events were documented during collection. About this clone: The antigen remains unidentified.

The material sequenced was blood. V usage is TRBV18 and J usage is TRBJ1-1; D ambiguous. This clonotype was obtained from a person aged 18 to 75 in good health. In DNA form, the CDR3 reads TGTGCCAGCTCACTTACCCGTTTCACTGAAGCTTTCTTT. This encodes CASSLTRFTEAFF.